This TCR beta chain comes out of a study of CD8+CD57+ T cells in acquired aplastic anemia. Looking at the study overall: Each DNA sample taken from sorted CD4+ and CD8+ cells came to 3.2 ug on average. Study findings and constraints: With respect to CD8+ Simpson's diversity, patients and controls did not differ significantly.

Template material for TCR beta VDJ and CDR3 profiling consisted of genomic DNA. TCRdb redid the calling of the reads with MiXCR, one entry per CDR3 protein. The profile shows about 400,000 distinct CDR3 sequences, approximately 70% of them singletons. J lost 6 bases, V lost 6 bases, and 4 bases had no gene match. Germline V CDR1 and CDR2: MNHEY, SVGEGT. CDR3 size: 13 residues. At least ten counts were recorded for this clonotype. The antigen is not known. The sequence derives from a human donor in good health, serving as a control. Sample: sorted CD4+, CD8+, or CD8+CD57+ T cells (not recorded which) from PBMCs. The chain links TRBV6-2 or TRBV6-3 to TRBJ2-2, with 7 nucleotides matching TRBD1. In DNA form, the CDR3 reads TGTGCCAGCAGGACAGGGATTCCCGGGGAGCTGTTTTTT. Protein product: CASRTGIPGELFF.